These 19 T cell receptor beta chains originate from one sample sequenced in a study of beta chain features in type 1 diabetes. Study findings and constraints: Within each of all four CD4+ subsets, Type 1 diabetes patients had TCRB CDR3s that were moderately but significantly shorter.

For these receptors, no antigen is known. The sequenced template was cDNA made from the entire isolated RNA. Assay: immunoSEQ multiplex PCR; the TCRdb copy retains only in-frame clones and omits some. The repertoire has about 640,000 clones, under 15% of them found once; the top ten carry more than 0.09%. Sequencing input: naive CD4+ T cells from blood. These receptor sequences come from a young man with type 1 diabetes.

The V gene is TRBV7-9, the J gene TRBJ1-3; TRBD1 might be the D (5 bases). CDR3 length equals 14 residues. Germline CDR1 reads SEHNR; CDR2 reads FQNEAQ (reference sequence). Trimming removed 2 bases at V and 6 bases at J, with 11 bases between. DNA for the CDR3: TGTGCCAGCAGCTTATTGGACACGCTAAACACCATATATTTT. Protein sequence: CASSLLDTLNTIYF.

This clone showed up just a few times. This chain links TRBV5-1 with TRBJ2-1; 8 positions agree with TRBD1. CDR1 is SGHRS and CDR2 is YFSETQ in the germline V gene. The CDR3 contains 13 residues. V lost 5 bases and J lost 8; bases outside the gene matches: 6. CDR3 amino acids: CASSTDRGDEQFF. CDR3 in DNA: TGCGCCAGCAGTACCGACAGGGGCGATGAGCAGTTCTTC.

This clone was found a few times. This sequence joins TRBV2 and TRBJ2-3, with D perhaps matching TRBD1 or TRBD2 (5 bases each). The V gene lost 2 bases and the J gene lost 2 bases, with 11 bases spanning the gap. This CDR3 is 15 amino acids long. Germline loops: CDR1 SNHLY, CDR2 FYNNEI. CDR3 bases: TGTGCCAGCAGTGAAATGGGGGTTTTCACAGATACGCAGTATTTT. Amino acid sequence: CASSEMGVFTDTQYF.

This clone was seen a few times. This sequence joins TRBV10-3 and TRBJ2-3, with 7 bases fitting TRBD2. The CDR3 length is 14 residues. Germline trimming cut 6 bases from V and 2 bases from J; bases unmatched to any gene: 5. CDR1 is ENHRY, CDR2 SYGVKD, per germline. CDR3 amino acids: CAISESGVTDTQYF. DNA for the CDR3: TGTGCCATCAGCGAGAGCGGGGTCACAGATACGCAGTATTTT.

V is TRBV6-1 and J is TRBJ2-7, with a possible D match to TRBD1 (6 bases). The CDR3 spans 14 residues. Trimming left V 1 base short and J 3 bases short, with 10 bases between. Per the germline V gene, CDR1 is MNHNS and CDR2 is SASEGT. CDR3 in amino acids: CASSEGTDIYEQYF. In DNA, the CDR3 is TGTGCCAGCAGTGAAGGGACAGACATCTACGAGCAGTACTTC.

This clone was detected only a few times. The chain uses TRBV2 and TRBJ2-7; TRBD1 matches at 8 bases. Germline V gives CDR1 SNHLY, CDR2 FYNNEI. CDR3 length: 14 amino acids. V was clipped by 2 bases and J by 6 bases; unmatched bases: 6. The chain's CDR3 is CASSEYRQGSEQYF. The CDR3 DNA reads as TGTGCCAGCAGTGAATACAGACAGGGGAGCGAGCAGTACTTC.

The chain joins TRBV6-4 to TRBJ2-3, with D possibly being TRBD2 (6 bases). Trimming removed 4 bases from V and 4 bases from J, with 15 bases in between. Looked up from germline, CDR1 is MRHNA and CDR2 is SNTAGT. The CDR3 contains 15 residues. CDR3 residues: CASSVVVGEADTQYF. CDR3 DNA sequence: TGTGCCAGCAGTGTTGTGGTAGGGGAGGCAGATACGCAGTATTTT.

This clone was counted only a few times. The V and J genes are TRBV7-2 and TRBJ2-1; 8 bases agree with TRBD1. CDR1 is SGHTA and CDR2 is FQGNSA in the germline V gene. This CDR3 is built from 17 residues. V was clipped by 5 bases and J by 5 bases; unmatched bases: 14. In DNA form, the CDR3 reads TGTGCCAGCAGCCAAGGGGCACCAAGGACAGGGAACAATGAGCAGTTCTTC. Its translation: CASSQGAPRTGNNEQFF.

The chain is built from TRBV6-5 and TRBJ2-1; D remains ambiguous. Germline assignment: CDR1 MNHEY and CDR2 SVGAGI. The V and J ends lost 7 bases and 3 bases respectively, with 10 bases between them. This CDR3 has 13 residues. CDR3: CASILIVYNEQFF. The CDR3, as DNA: TGTGCCAGCATTTTGATCGTCTACAATGAGCAGTTCTTC.

CDR3 coding DNA: TGTGCCAGCAGCGCGGACACCTTCTACGAGCAGTACTTC. It yields the protein CASSADTFYEQYF. The chain is built from TRBV6-5 and TRBJ2-7; perhaps TRBD1 as D (5 bases). This CDR3 is built from 13 residues. Germline CDR1 reads MNHEY; CDR2 reads SVGAGI. V lost 6 bases and J 3 bases, leaving 12 bases between the germline ends.

The V and J genes are TRBV9 and TRBJ2-5, with D possibly being TRBD1 (6 bases). Trimming cost V 4 bases and J 5 bases, with 6 bases left between them. Germline CDR1 reads SGDLS; CDR2 reads YYNGEE. This CDR3 is 11 amino acids long. This chain's CDR3 is CASSQGETQYF. The CDR3 region has the DNA TGTGCCAGCAGCCAGGGGGAGACCCAGTACTTC. Drawing the rest from reference TRBV9 and TRBJ2-5, the complete variable domain is DSGVTQTPKHLITATGQRVTLRCSPRSGDLSVYWYQQSLDQGLQFLIQYYNGEERAKGNILERFSAQQFPDLHSELNLSSLELGDSALYFCASSQGETQYFGPGTRLLVL.

The CDR3: CASSLSLRKNIQYF. Written as DNA, the CDR3 is TGTGCCAGCAGCTTGTCACTACGCAAAAACATTCAGTACTTC. The chain uses TRBV7-9 and TRBJ2-4; no reliable D call. The CDR3 is 14 residues long. The V and J ends lost 3 bases and 3 bases respectively, with 9 bases between them. In germline, CDR1 is SEHNR, CDR2 FQNEAQ (reference sequence).

The genes are TRBV4-3 and TRBJ2-3; D possibly corresponds to TRBD1 (5 bases). Trimming cost V 1 base and J 5 bases, with 13 bases left between them. Germline V gene lookup returns CDR1 LGHNA and CDR2 YSLEER. The CDR3 has 15 amino acids. The CDR3 nucleotides read TGCGCCAGCAGCCAAGCGAGGCAGGGCAAAGATACGCAGTATTTT. Protein product: CASSQARQGKDTQYF.

The V and J genes are TRBV7-2 and TRBJ1-3, with D possibly being TRBD1 (5 bases). Trimming removed 6 bases from V and 0 bases from J, with 18 bases in between. In germline, CDR1 is SGHTA, CDR2 FQGNSA. The CDR3 is 17 amino acids. The CDR3 DNA reads as TGTGCCAGCAGTATGCGGACAAGGGGCTTCTCTGGAAACACCATATATTTT. Encoded protein: CASSMRTRGFSGNTIYF.

This clone turned up a few times. V usage is TRBV15 and J usage is TRBJ1-5; 10 bases line up with TRBD1. V shed 5 bases and J 7 bases; nucleotides not matched to a gene: 2. Germline CDR1 is LNHNV and CDR2 is YYDKDF (reference sequence). This CDR3 region has 13 residues. The chain's CDR3 is CATSEDRGQPQHF. In DNA, the CDR3 is TGTGCCACCAGCGAGGACAGGGGGCAGCCCCAGCATTTT.

This clone showed up just a few times. The V gene is TRBV6-5, the J gene TRBJ1-5; TRBD1 aligns across 7 bases. This CDR3 spans 13 amino acids. The germline V gene has CDR1 MNHEY and CDR2 SVGAGI. The V gene end was trimmed by 4 bases and the J gene end by 5 bases; junction bases not matched to a gene: 2. The CDR3 reads CASSSTGDQPQHF. For the CDR3, the DNA is TGTGCCAGCAGTTCAACAGGGGATCAGCCCCAGCATTTT.

The chain combines TRBV2 with TRBJ1-5; 9 nucleotides line up with TRBD1. The germline V gene has CDR1 SNHLY and CDR2 FYNNEI. The CDR3 is 14 amino acids. The junction had 5 bases not matched to a gene; V was cut back by 7 bases and J by 4 bases. In nucleotides, the CDR3 is TGTGCCAGCACCTCGGGACAGGGAAATCAGCCCCAGCATTTT. The encoded protein is CASTSGQGNQPQHF.

A few counts support this clone. The chain is built from TRBV4-2 and TRBJ2-5, with D perhaps TRBD1 (5 bases). Germline V CDR1 and CDR2: LGHNA, YNFKEQ. This CDR3 has 16 residues. V gave up 0 bases and J gave up 5 bases, with 16 bases separating them. The CDR3 bases are TGTGCCAGCAGCCAAGAGCTGTCTAGACCAGGGGAGACCCAGTACTTC. It specifies CASSQELSRPGETQYF.

The V gene is TRBV7-2, the J gene TRBJ2-6; D may be TRBD1 or TRBD2 (5 bases each). CDR3 length: 13 amino acids. V lost 8 bases and J 4 bases, leaving 9 bases between the germline ends. The V gene's germline CDR1 is SGHTA and CDR2 FQGNSA. The CDR3 bases are TGTGCCAGCCGGGGCACGGGGGCCAACGTCCTGACTTTC. Residues: CASRGTGANVLTF.